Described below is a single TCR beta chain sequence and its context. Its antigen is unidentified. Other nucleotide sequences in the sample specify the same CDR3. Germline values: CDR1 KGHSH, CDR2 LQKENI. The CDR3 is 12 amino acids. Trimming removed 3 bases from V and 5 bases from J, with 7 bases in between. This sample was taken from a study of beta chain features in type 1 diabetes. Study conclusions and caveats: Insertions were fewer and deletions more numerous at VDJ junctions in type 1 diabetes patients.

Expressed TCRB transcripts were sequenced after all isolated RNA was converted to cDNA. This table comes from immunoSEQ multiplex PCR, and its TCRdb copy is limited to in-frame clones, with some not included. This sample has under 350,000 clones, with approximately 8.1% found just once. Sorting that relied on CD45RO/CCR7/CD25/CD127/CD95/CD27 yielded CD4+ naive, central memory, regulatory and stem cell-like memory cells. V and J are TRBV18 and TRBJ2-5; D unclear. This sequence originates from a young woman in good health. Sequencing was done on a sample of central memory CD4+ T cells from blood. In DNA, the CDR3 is TGTGCCAGCTCACCTTTGAGGGAGACCCAGTACTTC. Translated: CASSPLRETQYF.